The present entry profiles one T cell receptor beta chain with its context. Its antigen is not identified. This entry comes from a study of vaccination and CD4 T cells after COVID-19. Study findings and constraints: For convalescent patients, a median roughly 87% of reactive clones surfaced exclusively after vaccination.

Stated treatment: roughly 11-day PBMC culture with coronavirus spike peptide pools or control peptides (ViraFEST assay). CD4+ T cells of the unexposed donor were collected before the COVID-19 pandemic (2011-2018). With the Oncomine TCR Beta short-read assay, DNA from cultured CD4+ T cells was sequenced. TCRdb re-derived calls from the PCR reads in MiXCR, one entry per CDR3 protein. The data hold thousands of distinct CDR3 sequences, with 46% observed a single time. This sequence was found in a human donor in good health. Sequences were obtained from CD4+ T cells from blood, cultured in vitro.

CDR3 sequence: CASSKGDRGYGNQPQHF. In DNA form, the CDR3 reads TGTGCCAGCAGCAAAGGGGACAGGGGGTATGGGAATCAGCCCCAGCATTTT. V and J are TRBV21-1 and TRBJ1-5; no DNA check was done on the table's D call, TRBD1. TRBV21-1 represents a pseudogene. The CDR3 contains 17 residues.